This T cell receptor beta chain was recorded in a study of T cell responses to AZD1222 COVID-19 vaccine. Study observations and caveats: Spike was spanned by vaccine-associated CD4 TCRs, with dominance at 160-218 and 743-854. The donor cohort was predominantly white British with a female majority, and clonal diversity may have been underestimated.

This clone appeared once. The antigen is undetermined. Measured with immunoSEQ multiplex PCR; TCRdb has only the in-frame clones, and not every one. The repertoire holds nearly 110,000 clones, with around 90% as singletons. This CDR3 has 14 amino acids. Deletions cut 3 bases from V and 4 bases from J, with 12 bases between. Germline V gene sequence: CDR1 KGHSH, CDR2 LQKENI. This chain joins TRBV18 and TRBJ1-1; tentative D call: TRBD1 (5 bases). The source was peripheral blood, collected on day 0 of AZD1222 vaccination. This sequence originates from an adult in good health. Here the CDR3 reads CASSPRTFPTEAFF. In DNA, the CDR3 is TGTGCCAGCTCACCTAGGACATTTCCCACTGAAGCTTTCTTT. The full variable domain, in which reference TRBV18 and TRBJ1-1 provide the parts outside the CDR3, is NAGVMQNPRHLVRRRGQEARLRCSPMKGHSHVYWYRQLPEEGLKFMVYLQKENIIDESGMPKERFSAEFPKEGPSILRIQQVVRGDSAAYFCASSPRTFPTEAFFGQGTRLTVV.